The sequence of this TCR beta chain was determined in a study of OX40 agonist ivuxolimab in advanced cancers. Study observations and caveats: CD8+ T cells averaged more expanded clones than CD4+.

Enrollment shut out patients with autoimmune disease history or systemic immunosuppression. As to this clone: Its antigen is currently unknown.

This table comes from immunoSEQ multiplex PCR, and its TCRdb copy is limited to in-frame clones, with some not included. The data show roughly 19,000 clones, with around 88% seen just once and roughly an eighth held by the top ten. The CDR3 is 15 residues long. The J segment lost 4 bases and the V segment lost 6 bases, leaving 10 bases of the junction unmatched. The germline CDR1 and CDR2 sequences are MDHEN and SYDVKM. Sequences were derived from CD4+ or CD8+ T cells sorted from blood, sampled in a trial of the OX40 agonist ivuxolimab. The rearrangement uses TRBV28 and TRBJ1-1, with 8 bases identical to TRBD1. The sequence was collected from an adult with an advanced solid tumor such as melanoma, head and neck, liver or kidney cancer. The CDR3 loop reads CASSRPRTGRTEAFF. The DNA of the CDR3 is TGTGCCAGCAGCCGCCCCAGGACAGGGCGCACTGAAGCTTTCTTT.